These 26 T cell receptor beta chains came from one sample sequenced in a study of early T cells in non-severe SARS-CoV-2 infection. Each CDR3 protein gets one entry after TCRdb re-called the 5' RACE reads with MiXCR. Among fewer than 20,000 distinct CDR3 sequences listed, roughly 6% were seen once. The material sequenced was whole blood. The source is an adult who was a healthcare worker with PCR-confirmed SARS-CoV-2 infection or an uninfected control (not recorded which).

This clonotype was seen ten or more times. CDR3 DNA sequence: TGTGCCATCAGTGACGCCGGGACGGAGGGAATAGGGGGCTACACCTTC. Amino acids: CAISDAGTEGIGGYTF. The chain has TRBV10-3 and TRBJ1-2; tentative D call: TRBD1 (5 bases). CDR3 length equals 16 residues. In germline, CDR1 is ENHRY, CDR2 SYGVKD. Trimming left V 3 bases short and J 8 bases short, with 22 bases between.

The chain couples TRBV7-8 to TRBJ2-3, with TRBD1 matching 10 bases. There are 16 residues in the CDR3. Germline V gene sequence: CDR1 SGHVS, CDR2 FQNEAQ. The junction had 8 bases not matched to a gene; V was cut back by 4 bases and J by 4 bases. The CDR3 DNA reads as TGTGCCAGCAGCTCGCCCTTGACAGGGGGCCCAGATACGCAGTATTTT. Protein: CASSSPLTGGPDTQYF.

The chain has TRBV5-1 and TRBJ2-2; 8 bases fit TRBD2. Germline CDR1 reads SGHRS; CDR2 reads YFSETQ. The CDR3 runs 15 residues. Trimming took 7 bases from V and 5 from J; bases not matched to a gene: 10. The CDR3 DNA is TGCGCCAGCCGGCCGACGGGAGGGGATACCGGGGAGCTGTTTTTT. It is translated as CASRPTGGDTGELFF. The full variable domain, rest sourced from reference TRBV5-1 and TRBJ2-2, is KAGVTQTPRYLIKTRGQQVTLSCSPISGHRSVSWYQQTPGQGLQFLFEYFSETQRNKGNFPGRFSGRQFSNSRSEMNVSTLELGDSALYLCASRPTGGDTGELFFGEGSRLTVL.

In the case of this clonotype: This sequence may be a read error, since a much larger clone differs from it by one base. The CDR3 loop reads CASSERVLNTGELFF. The DNA for the CDR3 is TGTGCCAGCAGTGAAAGGGTGTTGAACACCGGGGAGCTGTTTTTT. The V and J genes are TRBV2 and TRBJ2-2; D not certain. This CDR3 is 15 amino acids long. The germline CDR1 and CDR2 sequences are SNHLY and FYNNEI. V was pared by 2 bases and J by 1 base, with 8 bases between.

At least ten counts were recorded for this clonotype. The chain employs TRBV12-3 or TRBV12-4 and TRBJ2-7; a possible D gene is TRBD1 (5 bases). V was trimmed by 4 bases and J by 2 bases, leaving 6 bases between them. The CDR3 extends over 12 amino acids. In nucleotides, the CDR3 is TGTGCCAGCAGTTGGGGCACCTACGAGCAGTACTTC. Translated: CASSWGTYEQYF.

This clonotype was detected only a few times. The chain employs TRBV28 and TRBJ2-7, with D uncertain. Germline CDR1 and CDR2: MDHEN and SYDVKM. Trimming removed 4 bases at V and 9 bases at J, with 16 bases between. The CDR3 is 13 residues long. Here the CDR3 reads CASSSPPASRQYF. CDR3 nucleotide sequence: TGTGCCAGCAGTTCCCCGCCGGCCTCGCGGCAGTACTTC.

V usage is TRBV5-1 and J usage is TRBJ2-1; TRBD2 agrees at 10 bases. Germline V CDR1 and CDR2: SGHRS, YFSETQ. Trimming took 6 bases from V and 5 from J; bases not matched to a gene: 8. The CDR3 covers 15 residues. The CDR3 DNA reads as TGCGCCAGCAAGAGGGGACTAGCGAGAGACAATGAGCAGTTCTTC. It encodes CASKRGLARDNEQFF. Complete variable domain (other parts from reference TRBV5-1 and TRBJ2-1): KAGVTQTPRYLIKTRGQQVTLSCSPISGHRSVSWYQQTPGQGLQFLFEYFSETQRNKGNFPGRFSGRQFSNSRSEMNVSTLELGDSALYLCASKRGLARDNEQFFGPGTRLTVL.

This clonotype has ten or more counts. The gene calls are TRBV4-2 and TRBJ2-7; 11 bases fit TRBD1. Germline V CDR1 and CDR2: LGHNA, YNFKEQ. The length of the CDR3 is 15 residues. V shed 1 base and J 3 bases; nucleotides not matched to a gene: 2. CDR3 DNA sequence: TGTGCCAGCAGCCAAGTGGACAGGGGGCACTACGAGCAGTACTTC. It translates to CASSQVDRGHYEQYF.

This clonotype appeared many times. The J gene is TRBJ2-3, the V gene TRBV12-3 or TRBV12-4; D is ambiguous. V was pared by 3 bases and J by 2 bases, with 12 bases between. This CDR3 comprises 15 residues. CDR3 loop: CASSLRTQLTDTQYF. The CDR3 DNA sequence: TGTGCCAGCAGTTTGCGGACCCAGCTCACAGATACGCAGTATTTT.

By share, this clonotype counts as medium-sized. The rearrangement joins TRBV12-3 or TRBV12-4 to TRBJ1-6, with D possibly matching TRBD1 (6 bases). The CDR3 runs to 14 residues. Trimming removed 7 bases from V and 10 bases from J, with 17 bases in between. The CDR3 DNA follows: TGTGCCAGCACCGAGTGGGGGCAGGGGTCACCCCTCCACTTT. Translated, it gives CASTEWGQGSPLHF.

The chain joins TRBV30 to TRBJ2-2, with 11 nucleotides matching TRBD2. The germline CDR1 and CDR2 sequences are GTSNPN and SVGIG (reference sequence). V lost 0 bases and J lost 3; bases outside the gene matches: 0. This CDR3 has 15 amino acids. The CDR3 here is CAWSVLAGDTGELFF. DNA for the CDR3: TGTGCCTGGAGTGTACTAGCGGGAGACACCGGGGAGCTGTTTTTT.

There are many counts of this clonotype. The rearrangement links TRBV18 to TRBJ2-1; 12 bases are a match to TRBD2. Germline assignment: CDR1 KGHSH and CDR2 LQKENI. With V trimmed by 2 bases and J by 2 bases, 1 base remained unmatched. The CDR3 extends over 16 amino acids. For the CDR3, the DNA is TGTGCCAGCTCACCAGCTAGCGGGAGGGCCTACAATGAGCAGTTCTTC. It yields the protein CASSPASGRAYNEQFF.

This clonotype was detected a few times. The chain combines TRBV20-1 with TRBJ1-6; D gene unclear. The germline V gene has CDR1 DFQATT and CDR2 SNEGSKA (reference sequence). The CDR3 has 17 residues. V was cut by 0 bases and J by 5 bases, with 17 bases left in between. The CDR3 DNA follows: TGCAGTGCTAGAGATCAGGCGAAGGCAGTTGATAATTCACCCCTCCACTTT. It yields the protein CSARDQAKAVDNSPLHF.

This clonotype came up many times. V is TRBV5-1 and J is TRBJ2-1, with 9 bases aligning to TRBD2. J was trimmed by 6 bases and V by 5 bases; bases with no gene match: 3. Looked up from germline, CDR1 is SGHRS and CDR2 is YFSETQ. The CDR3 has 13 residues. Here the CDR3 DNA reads TGCGCCAGCAGGCCGACTAGCGGCAATGAGCAGTTCTTC. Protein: CASRPTSGNEQFF.

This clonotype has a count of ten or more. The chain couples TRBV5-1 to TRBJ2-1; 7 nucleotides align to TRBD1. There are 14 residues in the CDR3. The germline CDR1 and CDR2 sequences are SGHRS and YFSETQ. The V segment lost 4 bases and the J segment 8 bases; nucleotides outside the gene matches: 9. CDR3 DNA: TGCGCCAGCAGCCAAACAGGGGAGTGGGATGAGCAGTTCTTC. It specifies CASSQTGEWDEQFF. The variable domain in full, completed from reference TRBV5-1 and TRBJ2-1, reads KAGVTQTPRYLIKTRGQQVTLSCSPISGHRSVSWYQQTPGQGLQFLFEYFSETQRNKGNFPGRFSGRQFSNSRSEMNVSTLELGDSALYLCASSQTGEWDEQFFGPGTRLTVL.

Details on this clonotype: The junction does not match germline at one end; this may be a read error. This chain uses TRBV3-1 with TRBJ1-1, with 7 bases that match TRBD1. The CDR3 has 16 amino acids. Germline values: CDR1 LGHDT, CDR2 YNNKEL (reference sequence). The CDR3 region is CASSHPGQRVIPEVFF. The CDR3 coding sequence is TGTGCCAGCAGCCATCCGGGACAGAGGGTAATCCCTGAAGTTTTCTTT.

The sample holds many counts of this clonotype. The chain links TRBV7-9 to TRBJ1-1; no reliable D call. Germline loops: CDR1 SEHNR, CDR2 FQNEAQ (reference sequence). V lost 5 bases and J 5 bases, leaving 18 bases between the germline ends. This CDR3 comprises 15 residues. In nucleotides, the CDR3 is TGTGCCAGCAGCAACCTCCGACAAAGGGATACTGAAGCTTTCTTT. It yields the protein CASSNLRQRDTEAFF.

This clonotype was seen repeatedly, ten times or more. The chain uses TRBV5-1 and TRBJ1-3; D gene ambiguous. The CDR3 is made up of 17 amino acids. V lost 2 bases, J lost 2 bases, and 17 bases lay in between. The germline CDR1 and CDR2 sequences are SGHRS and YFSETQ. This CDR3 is CASSLTVLATAGNTIYF. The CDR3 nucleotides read TGCGCCAGCAGCTTAACGGTACTCGCAACCGCTGGAAACACCATATATTTT. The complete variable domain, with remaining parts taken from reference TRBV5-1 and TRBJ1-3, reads KAGVTQTPRYLIKTRGQQVTLSCSPISGHRSVSWYQQTPGQGLQFLFEYFSETQRNKGNFPGRFSGRQFSNSRSEMNVSTLELGDSALYLCASSLTVLATAGNTIYFGEGSWLTVV.

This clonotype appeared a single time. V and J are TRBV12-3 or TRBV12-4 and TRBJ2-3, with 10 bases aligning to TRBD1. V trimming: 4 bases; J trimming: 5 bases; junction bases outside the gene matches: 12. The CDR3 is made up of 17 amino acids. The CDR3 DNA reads TGTGCCAGCAGTTCCCCCGGTGTGGACAGGGGGGTAGATACGCAGTATTTT. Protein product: CASSSPGVDRGVDTQYF.

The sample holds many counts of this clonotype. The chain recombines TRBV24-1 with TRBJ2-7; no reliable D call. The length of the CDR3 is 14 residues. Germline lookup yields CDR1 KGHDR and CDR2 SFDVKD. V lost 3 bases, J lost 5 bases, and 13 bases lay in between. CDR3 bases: TGTGCCACCAGTGATGTAGAACCTTTCCACGAGCAGTACTTC. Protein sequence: CATSDVEPFHEQYF.

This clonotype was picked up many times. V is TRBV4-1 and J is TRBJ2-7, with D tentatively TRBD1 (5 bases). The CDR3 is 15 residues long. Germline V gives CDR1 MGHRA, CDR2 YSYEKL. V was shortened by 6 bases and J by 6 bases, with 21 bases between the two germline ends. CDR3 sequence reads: CASRLSPLGASEQYF. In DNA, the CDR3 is TGCGCCAGCAGGCTGAGTCCGTTAGGGGCGTCCGAGCAGTACTTC.

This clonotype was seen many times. CDR3 loop: CASSQDGTRYEQYF. CDR3 bases: TGTGCCAGCTCACAAGACGGGACCCGCTACGAGCAGTACTTC. The genes are TRBV18 and TRBJ2-7, with D tentatively TRBD1 or TRBD2 (5 bases each). CDR3 length: 14 residues. Germline V gene data show CDR1 as KGHSH and CDR2 as LQKENI. The ends were cut back, 4 bases at V and 3 bases at J, with 13 bases in the middle.

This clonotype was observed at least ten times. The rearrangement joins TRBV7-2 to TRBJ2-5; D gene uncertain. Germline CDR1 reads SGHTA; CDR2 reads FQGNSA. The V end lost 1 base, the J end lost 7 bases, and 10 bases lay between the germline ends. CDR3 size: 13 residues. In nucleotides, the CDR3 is TGTGCCAGCAGCTTAGTCAGATCGGGGACCCAGTACTTC. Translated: CASSLVRSGTQYF. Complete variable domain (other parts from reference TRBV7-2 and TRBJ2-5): GAGVSQSPSNKVTEKGKDVELRCDPISGHTALYWYRQSLGQGLEFLIYFQGNSAPDKSGLPSDRFSAERTGGSVSTLTIQRTQQEDSAVYLCASSLVRSGTQYFGPGTRLLVL.

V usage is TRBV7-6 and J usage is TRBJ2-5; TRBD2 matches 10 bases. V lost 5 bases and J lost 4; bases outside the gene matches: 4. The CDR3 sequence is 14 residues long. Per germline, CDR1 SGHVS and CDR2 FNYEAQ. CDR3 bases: TGTGCCAGCAGCCATCGACTAGCGGGAGAGACCCAGTACTTC. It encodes CASSHRLAGETQYF.

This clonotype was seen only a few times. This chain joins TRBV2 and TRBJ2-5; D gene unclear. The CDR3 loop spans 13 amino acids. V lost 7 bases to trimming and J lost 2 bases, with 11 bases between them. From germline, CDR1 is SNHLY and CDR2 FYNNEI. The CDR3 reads CASTGNLQETQYF. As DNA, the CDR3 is TGTGCCAGCACAGGAAACCTTCAAGAGACCCAGTACTTC.

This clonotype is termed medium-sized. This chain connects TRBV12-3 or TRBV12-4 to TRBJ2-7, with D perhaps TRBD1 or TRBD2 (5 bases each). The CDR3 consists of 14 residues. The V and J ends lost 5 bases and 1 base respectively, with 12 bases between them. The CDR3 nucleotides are TGTGCCAGCAGTCCACGGGACGGATCCTACGAGCAGTACTTC. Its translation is CASSPRDGSYEQYF.